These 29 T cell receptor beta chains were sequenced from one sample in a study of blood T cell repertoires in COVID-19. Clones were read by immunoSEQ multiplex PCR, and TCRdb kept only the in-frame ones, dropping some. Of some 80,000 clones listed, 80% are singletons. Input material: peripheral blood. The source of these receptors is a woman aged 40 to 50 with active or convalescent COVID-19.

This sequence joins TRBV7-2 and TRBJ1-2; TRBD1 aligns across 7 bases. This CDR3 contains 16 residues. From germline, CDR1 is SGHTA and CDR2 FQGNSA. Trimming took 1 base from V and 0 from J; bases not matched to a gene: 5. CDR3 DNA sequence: TGTGCCAGCAGCTTAGGAGACAGGGTCTCTAACTATGGCTACACCTTC. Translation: CASSLGDRVSNYGYTF.

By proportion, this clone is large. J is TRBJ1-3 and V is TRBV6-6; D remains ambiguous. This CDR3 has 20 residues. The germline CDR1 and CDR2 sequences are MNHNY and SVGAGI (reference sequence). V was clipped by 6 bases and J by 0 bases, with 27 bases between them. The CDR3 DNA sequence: TGTGCCAGCAGCCACATGGTCAAACCGGGAAAGTCGGGCTCTGGAAACACCATATATTTT. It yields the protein CASSHMVKPGKSGSGNTIYF.

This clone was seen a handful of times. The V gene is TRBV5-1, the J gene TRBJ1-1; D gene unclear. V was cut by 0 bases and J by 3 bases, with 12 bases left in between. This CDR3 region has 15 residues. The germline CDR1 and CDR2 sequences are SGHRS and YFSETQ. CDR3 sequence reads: CASSLARREDTEAFF. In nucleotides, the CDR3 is TGCGCCAGCAGCTTGGCCAGGAGGGAGGACACTGAAGCTTTCTTT.

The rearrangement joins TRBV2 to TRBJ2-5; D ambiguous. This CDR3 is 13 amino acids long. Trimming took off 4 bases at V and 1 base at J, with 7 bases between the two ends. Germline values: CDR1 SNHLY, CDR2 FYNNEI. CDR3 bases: TGTGCCAGCAGTGGCACAGTCCAAGAGACCCAGTACTTC. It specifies CASSGTVQETQYF.

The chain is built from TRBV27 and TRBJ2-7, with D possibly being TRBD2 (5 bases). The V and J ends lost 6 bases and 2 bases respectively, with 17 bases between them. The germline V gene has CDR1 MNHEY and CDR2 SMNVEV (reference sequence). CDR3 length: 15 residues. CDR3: CASRNTRMPPYEQYF. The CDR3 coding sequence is TGTGCCAGCAGAAACACTAGGATGCCCCCCTACGAGCAGTACTTC.

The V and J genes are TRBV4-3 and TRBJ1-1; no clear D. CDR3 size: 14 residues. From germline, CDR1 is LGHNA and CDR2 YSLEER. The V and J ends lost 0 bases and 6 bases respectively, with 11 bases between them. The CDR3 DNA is TGCGCCAGCAGCCAAGATTTGGGAGGGCCTGAAGCTTTCTTT. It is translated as CASSQDLGGPEAFF.

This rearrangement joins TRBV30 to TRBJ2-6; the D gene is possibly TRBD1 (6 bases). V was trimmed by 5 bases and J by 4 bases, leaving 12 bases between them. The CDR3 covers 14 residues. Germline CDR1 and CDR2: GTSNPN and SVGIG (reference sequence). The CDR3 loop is CAWGTGPGANVLTF. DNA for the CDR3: TGTGCCTGGGGAACAGGGCCCGGGGCCAACGTCCTGACTTTC.

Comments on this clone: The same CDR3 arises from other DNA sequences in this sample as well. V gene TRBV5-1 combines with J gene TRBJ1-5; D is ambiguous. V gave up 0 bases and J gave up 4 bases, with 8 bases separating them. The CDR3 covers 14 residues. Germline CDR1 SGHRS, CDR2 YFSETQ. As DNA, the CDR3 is TGCGCCAGCAGCTTGGGCACAGTTAATCAGCCCCAGCATTTT. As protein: CASSLGTVNQPQHF.

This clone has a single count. CDR3 DNA: TGTGCCAGCAGCTTGAGCGTTGCGGTTAGCTCCTACGAGCAGTACTTC. Amino acids: CASSLSVAVSSYEQYF. This chain uses TRBV7-6 with TRBJ2-7; D gene unclear. Trimming removed 3 bases at V and 0 bases at J, with 15 bases between. CDR1 and CDR2 from the germline V gene are SGHVS and FNYEAQ. The CDR3 sequence is 16 residues long. The full variable domain, in which reference TRBV7-6 and TRBJ2-7 provide the parts outside the CDR3, is GAGVSQSPRYKVTKRGQDVALRCDPISGHVSLYWYRQALGQGPEFLTYFNYEAQQDKSGLPNDRFSAERPEGSISTLTIQRTEQRDSAMYRCASSLSVAVSSYEQYFGPGTRLTVT.

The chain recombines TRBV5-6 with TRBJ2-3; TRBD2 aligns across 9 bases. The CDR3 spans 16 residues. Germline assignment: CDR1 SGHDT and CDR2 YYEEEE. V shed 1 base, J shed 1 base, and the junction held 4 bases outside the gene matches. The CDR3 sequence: CASSLRLAGRTDTQYF. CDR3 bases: TGTGCCAGCAGCTTGAGGCTAGCGGGACGCACAGATACGCAGTATTTT.

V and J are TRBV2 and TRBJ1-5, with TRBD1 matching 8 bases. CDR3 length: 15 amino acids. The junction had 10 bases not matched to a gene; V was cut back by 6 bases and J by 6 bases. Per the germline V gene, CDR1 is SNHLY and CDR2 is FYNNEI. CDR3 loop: CASSYPGTGGQPQHF. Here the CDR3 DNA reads TGTGCCAGCAGCTACCCCGGGACAGGAGGTCAGCCCCAGCATTTT.

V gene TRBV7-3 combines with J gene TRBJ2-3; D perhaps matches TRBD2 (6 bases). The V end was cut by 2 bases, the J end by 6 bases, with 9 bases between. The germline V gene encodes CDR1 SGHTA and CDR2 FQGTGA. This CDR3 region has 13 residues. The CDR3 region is CASSLGGADTQYF. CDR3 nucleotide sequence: TGTGCCAGCAGCTTAGGCGGGGCTGATACGCAGTATTTT.

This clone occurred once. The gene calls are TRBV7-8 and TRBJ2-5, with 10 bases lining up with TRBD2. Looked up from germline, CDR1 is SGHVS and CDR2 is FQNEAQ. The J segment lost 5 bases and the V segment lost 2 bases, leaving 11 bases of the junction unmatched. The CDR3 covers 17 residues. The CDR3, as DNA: TGTGCCAGCAGCTTATCCCTATTAGCGGGAGGCGGGGAGACCCAGTACTTC. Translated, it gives CASSLSLLAGGGETQYF.

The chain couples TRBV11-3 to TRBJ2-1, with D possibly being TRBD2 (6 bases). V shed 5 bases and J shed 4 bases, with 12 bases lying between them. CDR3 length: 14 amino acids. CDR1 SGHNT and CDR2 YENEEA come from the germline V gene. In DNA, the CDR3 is TGTGCCAGCAGCGGTATCGGGGGATACAATGAGCAGTTCTTC. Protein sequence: CASSGIGGYNEQFF.

This chain's CDR3 is CSTLTPTGVMNTEAFF. CDR3 bases: TGCAGCACACTCACCCCCACGGGGGTCATGAACACTGAAGCTTTCTTT. The rearrangement joins TRBV29-1 to TRBJ1-1; weak D call: TRBD1 (5 bases). CDR1 SQVTM and CDR2 ANQGSEA come from the germline V gene. This CDR3 has 16 residues. The germline V and J ends were trimmed by 8 bases and 0 bases, with 22 bases remaining between them.

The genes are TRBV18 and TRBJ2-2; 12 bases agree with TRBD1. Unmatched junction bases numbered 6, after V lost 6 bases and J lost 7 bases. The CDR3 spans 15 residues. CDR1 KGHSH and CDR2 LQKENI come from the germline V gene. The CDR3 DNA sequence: TGTGCCAGCTCCGCGGGACAGGGGGCCAGCGGGGAGCTGTTTTTT. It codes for CASSAGQGASGELFF. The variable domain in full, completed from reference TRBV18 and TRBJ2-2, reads NAGVMQNPRHLVRRRGQEARLRCSPMKGHSHVYWYRQLPEEGLKFMVYLQKENIIDESGMPKERFSAEFPKEGPSILRIQQVVRGDSAAYFCASSAGQGASGELFFGEGSRLTVL.

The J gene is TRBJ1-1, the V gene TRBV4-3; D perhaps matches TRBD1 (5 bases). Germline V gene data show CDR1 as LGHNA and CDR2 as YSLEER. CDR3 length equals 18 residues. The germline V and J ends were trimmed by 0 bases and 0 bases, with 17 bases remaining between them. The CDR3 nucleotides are TGCGCCAGCAGCCAAGAGGGAGGTAGGGGAAGGGTGAACACTGAAGCTTTCTTT. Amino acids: CASSQEGGRGRVNTEAFF.

The CDR3: CASSMGTLNSEAFF. CDR3 DNA: TGTGCCAGTAGTATGGGGACTCTGAATAGTGAAGCTTTCTTT. This chain links TRBV19 with TRBJ1-1, with a tentative D call TRBD1 (5 bases). Trimming took off 3 bases at V and 7 bases at J, with 15 bases between the two ends. The CDR3 sequence is 14 residues long. Germline-derived CDR1 and CDR2 are LNHDA and SQIVND (reference sequence).

CDR3: CASSLLAGGTDTQYF. The CDR3 DNA sequence: TGTGCCAGCAGCTTACTAGCGGGGGGCACAGATACGCAGTATTTT. This chain joins TRBV7-3 and TRBJ2-3; 10 bases match TRBD2. The CDR3 is 15 amino acids. The V and J ends lost 2 bases and 1 base, in that order; junction bases with no gene match: 0. Per germline, CDR1 SGHTA and CDR2 FQGTGA. Filled out from reference TRBV7-3 and TRBJ2-3, the complete variable domain reads GAGVSQTPSNKVTEKGKYVELRCDPISGHTALYWYRQSLGQGPEFLIYFQGTGAADDSGLPNDRFFAVRPEGSVSTLKIQRTERGDSAVYLCASSLLAGGTDTQYFGPGTRLTVL.

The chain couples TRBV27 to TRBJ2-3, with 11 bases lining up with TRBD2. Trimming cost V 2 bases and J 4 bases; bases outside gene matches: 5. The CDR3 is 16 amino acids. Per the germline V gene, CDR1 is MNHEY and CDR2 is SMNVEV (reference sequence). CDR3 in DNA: TGTGCCAGCAGTTTAGTTCTAGCGGGAGGCGCAGATACGCAGTATTTT. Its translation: CASSLVLAGGADTQYF.

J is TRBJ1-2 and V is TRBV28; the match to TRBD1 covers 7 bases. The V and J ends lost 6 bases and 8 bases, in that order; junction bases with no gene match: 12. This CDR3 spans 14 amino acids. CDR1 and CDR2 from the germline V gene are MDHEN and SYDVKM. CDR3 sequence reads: CASSQGGAADGYTF. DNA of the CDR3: TGTGCCAGCAGCCAAGGGGGCGCCGCTGACGGCTACACCTTC.

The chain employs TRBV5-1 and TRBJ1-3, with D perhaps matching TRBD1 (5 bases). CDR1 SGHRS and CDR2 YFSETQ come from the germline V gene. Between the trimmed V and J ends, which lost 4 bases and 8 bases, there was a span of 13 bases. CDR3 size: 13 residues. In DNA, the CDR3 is TGCGCCAGCAGCCCCATGGGGGGGGACACCATATATTTT. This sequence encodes CASSPMGGDTIYF.

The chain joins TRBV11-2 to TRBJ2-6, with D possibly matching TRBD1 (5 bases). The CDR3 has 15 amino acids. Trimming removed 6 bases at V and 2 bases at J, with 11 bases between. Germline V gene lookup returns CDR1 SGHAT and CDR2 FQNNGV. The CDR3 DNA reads TGTGCCAGCAGGGGGCCCCCCCCTGGGGCCAACGTCCTGACTTTC. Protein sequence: CASRGPPPGANVLTF.

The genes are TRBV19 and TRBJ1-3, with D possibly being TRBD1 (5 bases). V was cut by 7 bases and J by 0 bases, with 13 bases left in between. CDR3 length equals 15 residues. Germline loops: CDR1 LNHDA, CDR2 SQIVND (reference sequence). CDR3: CASNLGLFSGNTIYF. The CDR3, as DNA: TGTGCCAGTAACCTGGGACTATTCTCTGGAAACACCATATATTTT.

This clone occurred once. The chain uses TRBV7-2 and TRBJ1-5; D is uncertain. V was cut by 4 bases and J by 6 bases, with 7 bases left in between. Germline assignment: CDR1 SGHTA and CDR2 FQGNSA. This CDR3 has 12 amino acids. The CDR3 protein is CASSSPPQPQHF. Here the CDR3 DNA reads TGTGCCAGCAGCTCTCCTCCTCAGCCCCAGCATTTT.

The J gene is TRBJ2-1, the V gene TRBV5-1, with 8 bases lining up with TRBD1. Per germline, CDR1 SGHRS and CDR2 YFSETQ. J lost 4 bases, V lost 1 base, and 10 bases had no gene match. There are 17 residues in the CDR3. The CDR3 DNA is TGCGCCAGCAGCTTGTTACAGGGGGGAAAGCCGTACAATGAGCAGTTCTTC. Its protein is CASSLLQGGKPYNEQFF.

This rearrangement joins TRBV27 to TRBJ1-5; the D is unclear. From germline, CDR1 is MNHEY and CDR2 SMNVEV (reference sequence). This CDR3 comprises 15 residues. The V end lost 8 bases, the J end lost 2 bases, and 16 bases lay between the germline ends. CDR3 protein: CASGLLVDGNQPQHF. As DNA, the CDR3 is TGTGCCAGCGGCTTACTAGTTGACGGCAATCAGCCCCAGCATTTT.

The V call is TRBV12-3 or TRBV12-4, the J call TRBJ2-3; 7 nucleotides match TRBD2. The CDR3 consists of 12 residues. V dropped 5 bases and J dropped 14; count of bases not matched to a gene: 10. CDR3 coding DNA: TGTGCCAGCAGTCTCGGACTAGTTGGTCTGTATTTT. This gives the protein CASSLGLVGLYF.

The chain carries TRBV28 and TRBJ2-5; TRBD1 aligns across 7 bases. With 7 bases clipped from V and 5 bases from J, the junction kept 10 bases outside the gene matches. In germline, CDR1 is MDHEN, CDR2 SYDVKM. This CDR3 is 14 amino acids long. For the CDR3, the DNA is TGTGCCAGCACCAAGGGACAGAACAGGGAGACCCAGTACTTC. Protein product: CASTKGQNRETQYF.